This TCR beta chain was recovered during a study of cytomegalovirus exposure and HLA in healthy donors. Study-wide findings and caveats: Among TCR sequences, most were rare, though some public TCRs appeared in many donors. Listed as cytomegalovirus-associated were 150 to 200 TCR beta chains. Donors were assumed by presence/absence analyses to have roughly uniform sequencing depth.

This clone was detected only a few times. What it binds is unknown. In germline, CDR1 is MGHRA, CDR2 YSYEKL. Trimming removed 5 bases from V and 5 bases from J; junction bases left unmatched: 11. The CDR3 is 16 residues long. Use of 60 Vbeta and 13 Jbeta primers characterized the PCR. Libraries were prepared by immunoSEQ multiplex PCR; TCRdb keeps only in-frame clonotypes and omits some of them. Among more than 150,000 clones, roughly 80% were seen once, and the ten largest hold more than 0.35%. What was sequenced was PBMCs. This clonotype was sampled from a boy between 2 and 10 years old in good health and CMV-seronegative. This rearrangement joins TRBV4-1 to TRBJ2-3; 9 bases are shared with TRBD1. The CDR3 region is CASSSRQGDNIDTQYF. The CDR3 DNA reads TGCGCCAGCAGCTCGCGACAGGGGGATAATATAGATACGCAGTATTTT.